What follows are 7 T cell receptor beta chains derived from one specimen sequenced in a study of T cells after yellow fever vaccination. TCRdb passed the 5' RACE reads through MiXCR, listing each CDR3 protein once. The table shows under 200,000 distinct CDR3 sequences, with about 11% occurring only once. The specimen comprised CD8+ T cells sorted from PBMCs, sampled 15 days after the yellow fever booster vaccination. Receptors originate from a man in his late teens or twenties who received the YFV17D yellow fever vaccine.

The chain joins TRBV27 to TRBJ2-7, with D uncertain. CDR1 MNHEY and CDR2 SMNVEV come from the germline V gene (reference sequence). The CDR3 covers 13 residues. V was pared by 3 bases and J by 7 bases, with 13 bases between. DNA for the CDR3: TGTGCCAGCAGTTTGGACGGGCTTAAGGAGCAGTACGTC. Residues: CASSLDGLKEQYV.

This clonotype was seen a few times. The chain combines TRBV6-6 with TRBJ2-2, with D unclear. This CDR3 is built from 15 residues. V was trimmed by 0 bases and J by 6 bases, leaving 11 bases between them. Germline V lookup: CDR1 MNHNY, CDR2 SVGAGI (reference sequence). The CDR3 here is CASSYSNGPSGELFF. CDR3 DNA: TGTGCCAGCAGTTACTCGAACGGGCCTTCCGGGGAGCTGTTTTTT.

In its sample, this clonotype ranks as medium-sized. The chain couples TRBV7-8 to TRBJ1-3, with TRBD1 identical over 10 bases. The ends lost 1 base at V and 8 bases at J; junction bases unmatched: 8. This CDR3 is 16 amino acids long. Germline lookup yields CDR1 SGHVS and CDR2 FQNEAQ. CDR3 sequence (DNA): TGTGCCAGCAGCTTAGTGGGGACAGGGGTCTATGACACCATATATTTT. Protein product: CASSLVGTGVYDTIYF.

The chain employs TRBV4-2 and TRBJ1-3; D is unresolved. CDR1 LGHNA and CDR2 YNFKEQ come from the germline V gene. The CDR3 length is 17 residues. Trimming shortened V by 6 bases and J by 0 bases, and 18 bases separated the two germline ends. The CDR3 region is CASSPTPDGSSGNTIYF. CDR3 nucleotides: TGTGCCAGCAGTCCGACTCCCGACGGGAGCTCTGGAAACACCATATATTTT.

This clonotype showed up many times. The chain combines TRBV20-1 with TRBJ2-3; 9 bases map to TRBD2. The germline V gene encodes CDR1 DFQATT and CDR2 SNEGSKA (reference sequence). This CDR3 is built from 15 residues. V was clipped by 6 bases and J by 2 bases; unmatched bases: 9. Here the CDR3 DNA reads TGCAGTGCAGCAACGACTAGCGGAACCACAGATACGCAGTATTTT. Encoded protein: CSAATTSGTTDTQYF.

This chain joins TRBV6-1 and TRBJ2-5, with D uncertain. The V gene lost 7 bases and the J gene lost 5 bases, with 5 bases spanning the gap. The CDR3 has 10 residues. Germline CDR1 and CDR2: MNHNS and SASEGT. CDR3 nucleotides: TGTGCCAGCACGCTTGAGACCCAGTACTTC. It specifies CASTLETQYF.

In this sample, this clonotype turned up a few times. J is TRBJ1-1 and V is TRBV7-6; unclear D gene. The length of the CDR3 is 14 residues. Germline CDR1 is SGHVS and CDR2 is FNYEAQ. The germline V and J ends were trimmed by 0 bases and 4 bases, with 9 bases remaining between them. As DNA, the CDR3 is TGTGCCAGCAGCTTAGCTGGGGATGGCACTGAAGCTTTCTTT. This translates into CASSLAGDGTEAFF. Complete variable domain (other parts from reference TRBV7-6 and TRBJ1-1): GAGVSQSPRYKVTKRGQDVALRCDPISGHVSLYWYRQALGQGPEFLTYFNYEAQQDKSGLPNDRFSAERPEGSISTLTIQRTEQRDSAMYRCASSLAGDGTEAFFGQGTRLTVV.